The 14 T cell receptor beta chains listed next were all sequenced from one sample in a study of neoadjuvant anti-PD-1 for oral cavity cancer. Time point indicated: after neoadjuvant nivolumab, at surgical resection. Profiling relied on immunoSEQ multiplex PCR, and the TCRdb table lists in-frame clones only, not all of them. The repertoire has approximately 43,000 clones, about three quarters of them found once; the top ten carry 4.8%. Material: PBMCs, obtained after nivolumab (anti-PD-1) treatment. The receptors originated from a person between 35 and 79 years old with oral cavity squamous cell carcinoma.

V gene TRBV11-2 combines with J gene TRBJ2-7; 7 bases match TRBD1. This CDR3 spans 15 amino acids. The trim removed 5 bases at V and 4 bases at J, leaving 11 bases unmatched. From germline, CDR1 is SGHAT and CDR2 FQNNGV. The CDR3 sequence is CASSLWSGTAYEQYF. In DNA, the CDR3 is TGTGCCAGCAGCCTCTGGTCGGGGACAGCGTACGAGCAGTACTTC.

This clone was counted a few times. V and J are TRBV30 and TRBJ2-7; TRBD2 matches 7 bases. Trimming took 4 bases from V and 6 from J; bases not matched to a gene: 12. This CDR3 comprises 14 residues. Germline CDR1 and CDR2: GTSNPN and SVGIG (reference sequence). CDR3 sequence (DNA): TGTGCCTGGAAAGGGCGGGAGCCATTTGTCGAGCAGTACTTC. Its translation is CAWKGREPFVEQYF.

The V gene is TRBV5-6, the J gene TRBJ2-1; D call uncertain. Germline values: CDR1 SGHDT, CDR2 YYEEEE. The V and J ends lost 5 bases and 8 bases respectively, with 17 bases between them. This CDR3 contains 14 residues. The CDR3 coding sequence is TGTGCCAGCAGTCAGAAGGGCCTGATCCATGAGCAGTTCTTC. Translated, it gives CASSQKGLIHEQFF. Full variable domain (rest looked up from reference TRBV5-6 and TRBJ2-1): DAGVTQSPTHLIKTRGQQVTLRCSPKSGHDTVSWYQQALGQGPQFIFQYYEEEERQRGNFPDRFSGHQFPNYSSELNVNALLLGDSALYLCASSQKGLIHEQFFGPGTRLTVL.

V gene TRBV5-1 combines with J gene TRBJ1-1; the match to TRBD1 covers 7 bases. V lost 5 bases and J lost 1; bases outside the gene matches: 5. The germline gives CDR1 SGHRS, CDR2 YFSETQ. The CDR3 contains 14 residues. DNA of the CDR3: TGCGCCAGCAGGCACAGACAGGGGAACACTGAAGCTTTCTTT. Amino acid sequence: CASRHRQGNTEAFF.

The chain is built from TRBV11-2 and TRBJ1-1; D unclear. V lost 3 bases, J lost 1 base, and 6 bases lay in between. The CDR3 runs to 13 residues. Germline-derived CDR1 and CDR2 are SGHAT and FQNNGV. CDR3 DNA: TGTGCCAGCAGCTTTTTACAGAACACTGAAGCTTTCTTT. Protein product: CASSFLQNTEAFF.

This chain connects TRBV28 to TRBJ1-1; D ambiguous. V lost 6 bases and J lost 0, with 20 bases in between. CDR3 size: 17 residues. CDR1 is MDHEN and CDR2 is SYDVKM in the germline V gene. CDR3 nucleotide sequence: TGTGCCAGCAGGAGACCGCTACCCGGGGTAATGAACACTGAAGCTTTCTTT. Translation: CASRRPLPGVMNTEAFF.

The genes are TRBV7-9 and TRBJ2-7, with 8 bases aligning to TRBD1. CDR1 and CDR2 (germline): SEHNR, FQNEAQ (reference sequence). Losses at the gene ends were 0 bases for V and 6 bases for J; bases not matched to a gene: 4. The CDR3 extends over 14 amino acids. This CDR3 is CASSLAGQAPEQYF. DNA for the CDR3: TGTGCCAGCAGCTTAGCGGGACAGGCACCCGAGCAGTACTTC.

The chain uses TRBV7-9 and TRBJ2-3; 7 bases map to TRBD2. The V gene's germline CDR1 is SEHNR and CDR2 FQNEAQ (reference sequence). This CDR3 has 15 amino acids. With V trimmed by 4 bases and J by 7 bases, 11 bases remained unmatched. The CDR3 region has the DNA TGTGCCAGCAGCTCGGTAGCCGGAGCGGGGAATACGCAGTATTTT. It yields the protein CASSSVAGAGNTQYF.

The rearrangement joins TRBV7-2 to TRBJ1-1; D not resolved. V was cut by 5 bases and J by 1 base, with 11 bases left in between. From germline, CDR1 is SGHTA and CDR2 FQGNSA. The CDR3 loop spans 14 amino acids. CDR3 coding DNA: TGTGCCAGCAGCCTCAGGATCCAGAACACTGAAGCTTTCTTT. Its translation: CASSLRIQNTEAFF.

Concerning this clone itself: Compared with germline, one end of the junction differs, possibly owing to a read error. The CDR3 region has the DNA TGTACCAGCAGTTTTCAGGGCCAAACATTCTACGAGCAGTACTTC. It translates to CTSSFQGQTFYEQYF. The rearrangement joins TRBV28 to TRBJ2-7; D is possibly TRBD1 (5 bases). The CDR3 length is 15 residues. The germline gives CDR1 MDHEN, CDR2 SYDVKM.

CDR3 protein: CASSLQATGELFF. CDR3 DNA: TGTGCCAGCAGCCTCCAGGCCACCGGGGAGCTGTTTTTT. V usage is TRBV7-6 and J usage is TRBJ2-2; no definite D call. Germline V gene data show CDR1 as SGHVS and CDR2 as FNYEAQ. V lost 5 bases and J 4 bases, leaving 8 bases between the germline ends. The CDR3 has 13 residues.

V gene TRBV27 combines with J gene TRBJ2-1; 12 bases are a match to TRBD1. The V and J ends lost 7 bases and 10 bases, in that order; junction bases with no gene match: 14. CDR1 is MNHEY, CDR2 SMNVEV, per germline (reference sequence). The CDR3 has 16 residues. Written as DNA, the CDR3 is TGTGCCAGCACTACTACCGGGACAGGGGGCCGGGGAGAGCAGTTCTTC. Protein: CASTTTGTGGRGEQFF.

The chain links TRBV28 to TRBJ2-2; 7 nucleotides match TRBD1. Germline V gene sequence: CDR1 MDHEN, CDR2 SYDVKM. The CDR3 has 14 amino acids. V lost 3 bases to trimming and J lost 7 bases; unmatched junction nucleotides: 5. CDR3 coding DNA: TGTGCCAGCAGTTTGAGGGGGCGCGGCGGGGAGCTGTTTTTT. Residues: CASSLRGRGGELFF.

The CDR3 DNA sequence: TGTGCCAGCTCTCCTGGGACACCCATCACTGAAGCTTTCTTT. Its protein product is CASSPGTPITEAFF. The V call is TRBV18, the J call TRBJ1-1, with D perhaps matching TRBD1 (6 bases). The germline CDR1 and CDR2 sequences are KGHSH and LQKENI. V dropped 6 bases and J dropped 4 bases, with 15 bases sitting between them. The CDR3 sequence is 14 residues long.